This T cell receptor (beta chain) was observed in a study of shared clonotypes between healthy human individuals. Study results and caveats: Generation probability values for non-shared clonotypes were lower than those for clonotypes shared by all four donors. Rarefaction demonstrated incomplete sorted-subset sequencing despite large depth. Naive subsets, compared against memory subsets, generally had larger estimated richness values. Naive CD4 clonotype sharing across four donors was 4% to 5.5%.

This clone is a singleton in its sample. Antigen specificity is unknown. Germline V gives CDR1 MNHEY, CDR2 SMNVEV (reference sequence). V lost 6 bases, J lost 4 bases, and 21 bases lay in between. This CDR3 comprises 16 residues. Naive CD8 cells were CD45RO-negative, positively selected for CCR7, excluding terminally differentiated effector memory CD45RA+ cells. TCRdb's copy holds only in-frame clones and misses some; the assay was immunoSEQ multiplex PCR. The sample yields about 2.1 million clones, just over 90% seen once. The sequence was collected from a man aged 18 to 35 in good health. Some clones in this sample may be carry-over from other donors' samples. The chain has TRBV27 and TRBJ2-5; D may match TRBD1 or TRBD2 (6 bases each). The sequenced sample was naive CD8+ T cells from PBMCs. The CDR3 protein is CASSPLLRGLRETQYF. CDR3 nucleotides: TGTGCCAGCAGCCCCTTGCTCCGGGGGCTTCGAGAGACCCAGTACTTC.